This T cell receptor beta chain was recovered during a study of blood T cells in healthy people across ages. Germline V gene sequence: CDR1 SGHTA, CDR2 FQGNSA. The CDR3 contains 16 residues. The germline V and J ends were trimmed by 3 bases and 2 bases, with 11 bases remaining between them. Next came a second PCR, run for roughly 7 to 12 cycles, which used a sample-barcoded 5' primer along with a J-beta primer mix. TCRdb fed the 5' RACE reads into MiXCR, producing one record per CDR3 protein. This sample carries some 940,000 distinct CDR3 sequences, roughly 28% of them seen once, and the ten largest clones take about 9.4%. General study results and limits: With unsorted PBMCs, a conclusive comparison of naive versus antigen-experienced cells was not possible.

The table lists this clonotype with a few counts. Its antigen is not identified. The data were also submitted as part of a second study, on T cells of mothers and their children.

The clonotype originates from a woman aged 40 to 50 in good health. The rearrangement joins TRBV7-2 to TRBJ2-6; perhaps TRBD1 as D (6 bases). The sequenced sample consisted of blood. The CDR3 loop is CASSFSPGAGANVLTF. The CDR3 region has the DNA TGTGCCAGCAGCTTTTCCCCAGGGGCTGGGGCCAACGTCCTGACTTTC.